This T cell receptor (beta chain) was identified in a study of T-cell reconstitution after alpha-beta-depleted transplantation in children. The authors prepared the TCRbeta library with unique molecular identifiers. TCRdb re-called the PCR reads through MiXCR, storing one row per CDR3 protein. The sample holds about 200,000 distinct CDR3 sequences, 6.3% seen once. Trimming removed 7 bases from V and 3 bases from J, with 6 bases in between. CDR1 is MNHNS and CDR2 is SASEGT in the germline V gene. This CDR3 has 11 amino acids. This clonotype was seen more than once but under ten times. Its antigen is unidentified. Broader study findings: Where alpha-beta T cells came from about two months after transplant was reportedly several hundred expanded graft clones. Day-60 TCRbeta diversity that was high in some patients was derived from surviving recipient T cells and thymic progenitors. One year post-transplant, T-cell counts and diversity were largely derived from T cells produced anew.

Sequencing used PBMCs, obtained before TCRalphabeta/CD19-depleted stem cell transplant. The J gene is TRBJ1-1, the V gene TRBV6-1; tentatively, D is TRBD1 (5 bases). This receptor was taken from a girl younger than two with combined immunodeficiency, due to receive a stem cell transplant. The CDR3 DNA is TGTGCCAGCATGGGGGACACTGAAGCTTTCTTT. Translating it yields CASMGDTEAFF.